The TCR beta chain described here comes from a study of vaccination and CD4 T cells after COVID-19. Study overall: Samples taken post-COVID came a median 101 days after diagnosis, ranging from 35 to 161. Overall study results and limits: Median 86.3% of reactive clones detected in convalescent patients emerged only post-vaccination. Within convalescent individuals, 304 out of 307 vaccine-specific clones proved to be spike mono-reactive.

Treatment meaning: roughly ten-day PBMC culture with coronavirus spike peptide pools or control peptides (ViraFEST assay). After culture for around ten days, isolation of CD4+ T cells was performed by negative selection. With respect to this clonotype: Antigen: not known.

This CDR3 spans 12 amino acids. Germline V lookup: CDR1 DFQATT, CDR2 SNEGSKA (reference sequence). Trimming stripped 6 bases from V and 0 bases from J, with 9 bases between. Oncomine TCR Beta short-read sequencing was applied to DNA from cultured CD4+ T cells. TCRdb reprocessed the PCR reads via MiXCR and lists one record per CDR3 protein. The data hold approximately 6,500 distinct CDR3 sequences, with 74% observed a single time. The TCR originated in a human donor who had recovered from COVID-19. Sequencing was done on a sample of CD4+ T cells from blood, cultured in vitro. This chain uses TRBV20-1 with TRBJ2-7, with D unresolved. Here the CDR3 reads CSAGHRSYEQYF. CDR3 DNA sequence: TGCAGTGCCGGGCATCGCTCCTACGAGCAGTACTTC.